This T cell receptor beta chain was identified in a study of shared clonotypes between healthy human individuals. Study-level information: Two female and three male donors aged 18 to 49 were enrolled. Study-wide points: Rarefaction showed that sequencing of sorted subsets was incomplete (despite large depth). Among donors, sharing of clonotypes was expected to be affected by sequencing depth.

V was pared by 5 bases and J by 0 bases, with 14 bases between. CDR1 is SGHTA and CDR2 is FQGNSA in the germline V gene. This CDR3 is 16 amino acids long. Sequencing was performed with immunoSEQ multiplex PCR; in TCRdb, only in-frame clones are kept and a portion is missing. The data contain hundreds of thousands of clones, approximately 75% of them singletons. Remarks on this clone: The antigen is not known.

The sequencing sample was made of memory CD4+ T cells sorted from blood. The sample's subset: CD45RA-negative fraction. This sequence joins TRBV7-2 and TRBJ2-1, with no clear D. This receptor was identified in a young woman in good health. This CDR3 is CASSQNAVSSYNEQFF. As DNA, the CDR3 is TGTGCCAGCAGCCAGAACGCGGTTAGCTCCTACAATGAGCAGTTCTTC.